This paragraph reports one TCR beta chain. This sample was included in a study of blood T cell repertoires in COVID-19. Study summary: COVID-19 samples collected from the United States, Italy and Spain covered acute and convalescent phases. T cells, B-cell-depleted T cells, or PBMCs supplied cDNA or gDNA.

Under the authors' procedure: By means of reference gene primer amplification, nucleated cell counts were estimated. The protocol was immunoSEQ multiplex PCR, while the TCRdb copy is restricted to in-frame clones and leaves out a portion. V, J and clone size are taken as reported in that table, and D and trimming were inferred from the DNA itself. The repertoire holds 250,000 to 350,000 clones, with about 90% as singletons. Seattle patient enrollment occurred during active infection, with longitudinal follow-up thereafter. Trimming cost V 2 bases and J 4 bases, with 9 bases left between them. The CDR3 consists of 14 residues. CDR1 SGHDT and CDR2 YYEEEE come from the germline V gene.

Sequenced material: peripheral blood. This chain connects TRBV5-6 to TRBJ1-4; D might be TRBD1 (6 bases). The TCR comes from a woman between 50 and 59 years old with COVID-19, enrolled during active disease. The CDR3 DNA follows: TGTGCCAGCAGCTTAAACAGGGTTAATGAAAAACTGTTTTTT. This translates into CASSLNRVNEKLFF.